The 22 T cell receptor beta chains in this list originate from one sample, sequenced in a study of blood T cell repertoires in COVID-19. TCRdb's copy holds only in-frame clones and misses some; the assay was immunoSEQ multiplex PCR. This sample has roughly 160,000 clones, with almost 85% found just once. The sequenced sample consisted of peripheral blood. The receptors shown here come from a woman of 80 years or more with COVID-19, enrolled during active disease.

The chain uses TRBV3-1 (or the pseudogene TRBV3-2) and TRBJ2-2; no firm D call. Between the trimmed V and J ends, which lost 1 base and 3 bases, there was a span of 6 bases. Germline V CDR1 and CDR2: LGHDT, YNNKEL (reference sequence). The CDR3 sequence is 14 residues long. The CDR3 loop is CASSQVRYTGELFF. The CDR3 DNA reads as TGTGCCAGCAGCCAAGTGCGATACACCGGGGAGCTGTTTTTT.

The V call is TRBV3-1 (or the pseudogene TRBV3-2), the J call TRBJ1-1; 9 nucleotides align to TRBD1. V was clipped by 5 bases and J by 11 bases; unmatched bases: 9. Germline-derived CDR1 and CDR2 are LGHDT and YNNKEL (reference sequence). The CDR3 spans 13 residues. This CDR3 is CASSSGTGSVAFF. CDR3 DNA: TGTGCCAGCAGCTCCGGGACAGGGTCTGTCGCTTTCTTT.

The gene calls are TRBV9 and TRBJ2-1; D might be TRBD2 (5 bases). The CDR3 runs 15 residues. Germline CDR1 reads SGDLS; CDR2 reads YYNGEE. V was trimmed by 1 base and J by 9 bases, leaving 17 bases between them. The CDR3 protein is CASSVTSGQMGEQFF. CDR3 nucleotide sequence: TGTGCCAGCAGCGTAACCAGCGGTCAAATGGGTGAGCAGTTCTTC.

The V and J genes are TRBV15 and TRBJ2-3, with a weak D call TRBD2 (5 bases). V gave up 1 base and J gave up 3 bases, with 8 bases separating them. Germline assignment: CDR1 LNHNV and CDR2 YYDKDF (reference sequence). The CDR3 totals 14 residues. The CDR3 DNA is TGTGCCACCAGCAGAGGACGGGGAACAGATACGCAGTATTTT. This encodes CATSRGRGTDTQYF.

The J gene is TRBJ2-1, the V gene TRBV20-1; D not resolved. V lost 7 bases to trimming and J lost 3 bases, with 4 bases between them. Germline loops: CDR1 DFQATT, CDR2 SNEGSKA (reference sequence). This CDR3 has 10 residues. The CDR3 DNA reads as TGCAGTGGAGTCTACAATGAGCAGTTCTTC. It encodes CSGVYNEQFF.

The rearrangement joins TRBV7-2 to TRBJ2-3; weak D call: TRBD2 (7 bases). Germline CDR1 reads SGHTA; CDR2 reads FQGNSA. The CDR3 is made up of 15 amino acids. Trimming left V 1 base short and J 4 bases short, with 12 bases between. DNA for the CDR3: TGTGCCAGCAGCTTAGGGGGGCTAGCGGCAGATACGCAGTATTTT. This sequence encodes CASSLGGLAADTQYF.

This chain joins TRBV10-1 and TRBJ2-1; 8 nucleotides agree with TRBD1. With 4 bases clipped from V and 8 bases from J, the junction kept 10 bases outside the gene matches. The CDR3 has 15 amino acids. Per germline, CDR1 WNHNN and CDR2 SYGVQD (reference sequence). The CDR3 bases are TGCGCCAGCAGTGGTCGCCAGGGGGCACAGGATGAGCAGTTCTTC. Its translation: CASSGRQGAQDEQFF.

The J gene is TRBJ2-7, the V gene TRBV7-9; D might be TRBD2 (7 bases). Trimming took 4 bases from V and 6 from J, leaving 13 bases between them. CDR1 and CDR2 (germline): SEHNR, FQNEAQ (reference sequence). The CDR3 runs 13 residues. CDR3 bases: TGTGCCAGCAGCTCACAGGGAGGGGCCGAGCAGTACTTC. Residues: CASSSQGGAEQYF. Full variable domain (outside the CDR3, taken from reference TRBV7-9 and TRBJ2-7): DTGVSQNPRHKITKRGQNVTFRCDPISEHNRLYWYRQTLGQGPEFLTYFQNEAQLEKSRLLSDRFSAERPKGSFSTLEIQRTEQGDSAMYLCASSSQGGAEQYFGPGTRLTVT.

V is TRBV15 and J is TRBJ1-2; the match to TRBD1 covers 7 bases. J gave up 4 bases and V 0 bases, and 8 bases lay outside the gene matches. Per the germline V gene, CDR1 is LNHNV and CDR2 is YYDKDF (reference sequence). The CDR3 extends over 16 amino acids. CDR3 DNA sequence: TGTGCCACCAGCAGAGATAGGTCAGGGGGATCCTATGGCTACACCTTC. Its protein product is CATSRDRSGGSYGYTF.

This chain uses TRBV18 with TRBJ1-1, with 8 bases lining up with TRBD1. CDR1 is KGHSH and CDR2 is LQKENI in the germline V gene. J gave up 5 bases and V 6 bases, and 14 bases lay outside the gene matches. The CDR3 extends over 16 amino acids. CDR3 protein: CASSQTGAFFGTEAFF. CDR3 DNA: TGTGCCAGCTCCCAGACAGGGGCGTTTTTTGGGACTGAAGCTTTCTTT.

This clone is a singleton in its sample. The J gene is TRBJ1-6, the V gene TRBV27; D gene uncertain. Germline V gives CDR1 MNHEY, CDR2 SMNVEV (reference sequence). CDR3 length: 13 residues. With 4 bases removed from V and 9 bases from J, the gap between germline ends came to 10 bases. This CDR3 is CASSSEVGSPLHF. The DNA of the CDR3 is TGTGCCAGCAGTTCCGAGGTCGGTTCACCCCTCCACTTT.

The chain uses TRBV18 and TRBJ2-1; 9 bases are shared with TRBD1. V gave up 10 bases and J gave up 4 bases; unmatched junction bases: 5. CDR1 is KGHSH, CDR2 LQKENI, per germline. This CDR3 contains 13 residues. CDR3: CATGQGMYNEQFF. For the CDR3, the DNA is TGTGCCACCGGACAGGGGATGTACAATGAGCAGTTCTTC.

The gene calls are TRBV20-1 and TRBJ2-1, with TRBD2 identical over 10 bases. This CDR3 comprises 14 residues. V shed 3 bases and J 7 bases; nucleotides not matched to a gene: 6. Germline CDR1 is DFQATT and CDR2 is SNEGSKA (reference sequence). CDR3 bases: TGCAGTGCTAGTCTAGCGGGAGCGATTAATGAGCAGTTCTTC. Protein: CSASLAGAINEQFF.

The chain couples TRBV19 to TRBJ1-1; D remains unclear. Trimming cost V 1 base and J 6 bases, with 9 bases left between them. Germline V gene sequence: CDR1 LNHDA, CDR2 SQIVND (reference sequence). The CDR3 consists of 13 residues. The CDR3 loop reads CASSIVAGSEAFF. The CDR3 DNA is TGTGCCAGTAGTATAGTGGCAGGCTCTGAAGCTTTCTTT.

J is TRBJ1-1 and V is TRBV20-1; D is possibly TRBD1 (5 bases). V lost 3 bases, J lost 10 bases, and 12 bases lay in between. This CDR3 has 11 residues. Germline V gene lookup returns CDR1 DFQATT and CDR2 SNEGSKA (reference sequence). CDR3 sequence: CSASRDGGAFF. The CDR3 nucleotides read TGCAGTGCTAGCCGAGACGGGGGAGCTTTCTTT.

The rearrangement links TRBV7-2 to TRBJ2-1, with 7 bases aligning to TRBD2. Germline V lookup: CDR1 SGHTA, CDR2 FQGNSA. V lost 4 bases, J lost 5 bases, and 8 bases stayed unmatched. This CDR3 region has 15 residues. CDR3 in amino acids: CASSSGIAGDNEQFF. In DNA form, the CDR3 reads TGTGCCAGCAGCTCCGGGATAGCGGGCGACAATGAGCAGTTCTTC.

This chain uses TRBV10-3 with TRBJ2-1, with 9 bases lining up with TRBD1. CDR3 length equals 16 residues. V trimming: 0 bases; J trimming: 6 bases; junction bases outside the gene matches: 6. Germline CDR1 reads ENHRY; CDR2 reads SYGVKD. The CDR3 DNA reads TGTGCCATCAGTGAGTCTAGGACAGGGGTAGGCAATGAGCAGTTCTTC. Amino acids: CAISESRTGVGNEQFF.

This chain joins TRBV4-1 and TRBJ1-1; a weak D match, TRBD1 (5 bases). V lost 0 bases and J lost 5, with 10 bases in between. The germline V gene encodes CDR1 MGHRA and CDR2 YSYEKL. The CDR3 sequence is 14 residues long. CDR3 residues: CASSQDRPGTEAFF. CDR3 coding DNA: TGCGCCAGCAGCCAAGACCGGCCAGGGACTGAAGCTTTCTTT.

V usage is TRBV27 and J usage is TRBJ2-2, with D maybe TRBD1 (6 bases). This CDR3 is 17 amino acids long. Germline V gives CDR1 MNHEY, CDR2 SMNVEV (reference sequence). V was clipped by 6 bases and J by 0 bases, with 17 bases between them. CDR3 in amino acids: CASRKFDRLPNTGELFF. The CDR3 nucleotides read TGTGCCAGCAGGAAATTCGACAGGCTTCCGAACACCGGGGAGCTGTTTTTT.

The chain is built from TRBV10-3 and TRBJ2-2; a possible D gene is TRBD1 (7 bases). CDR1 is ENHRY and CDR2 is SYGVKD in the germline V gene. The CDR3 is 17 residues long. Trimming shortened V by 7 bases and J by 0 bases, and 18 bases separated the two germline ends. The CDR3 coding sequence is TGTGCCATCAATAGATATCAGGGGGGCGCGAACACCGGGGAGCTGTTTTTT. Protein product: CAINRYQGGANTGELFF.

This clone was detected only a few times. This sequence joins TRBV5-1 and TRBJ1-2; no clear D. The length of the CDR3 is 12 residues. From germline, CDR1 is SGHRS and CDR2 YFSETQ. The ends were cut back, 4 bases at V and 8 bases at J, with 12 bases in the middle. The CDR3 bases are TGCGCCAGCAGCCCAGAAGGAGGCGGCTACACCTTC. Translation: CASSPEGGGYTF.

The V and J genes are TRBV7-8 and TRBJ2-7; D unclear. V was pared by 4 bases and J by 3 bases, with 16 bases between. Germline V gene sequence: CDR1 SGHVS, CDR2 FQNEAQ. The CDR3 runs 15 residues. The CDR3 sequence is CASSSPRLHYYEQYF. DNA of the CDR3: TGTGCCAGCAGCTCTCCTCGACTTCATTACTACGAGCAGTACTTC. Filled out from reference TRBV7-8 and TRBJ2-7, the complete variable domain reads GAGVSQSPRYKVAKRGQDVALRCDPISGHVSLFWYQQALGQGPEFLTYFQNEAQLDKSGLPSDRFFAERPEGSVSTLKIQRTQQEDSAVYLCASSSPRLHYYEQYFGPGTRLTVT.